What follows describes a single T cell receptor (beta chain). Its antigen is still unknown. These data are taken from a study of identical twins. Study-level findings and limits: It was cross-sectional statistical analysis, not following the same donors, that the conclusions relied on. Abundant cord blood beta clonotypes carried fewer insertions; memory repertoires showed none. Models underestimated out-of-frame TCR alpha sharing in monozygotic twins.

The CDR3 has 15 amino acids. J was trimmed by 5 bases and V by 6 bases; bases with no gene match: 10. CDR1 and CDR2 from the germline V gene are WNHNN and SYGVQD (reference sequence). TCRdb fed the 5' RACE reads into MiXCR, producing one record per CDR3 protein. The sample lists hundreds of thousands of distinct CDR3 sequences; roughly a tenth were seen once. The origin of this receptor is a young woman in good health. The sequenced material came from memory (CD45RO+) T cells sorted from blood. The chain has TRBV10-1 and TRBJ2-7; 10 nucleotides line up with TRBD1. In DNA, the CDR3 is TGCGCCAGCAGGAATCCGGGACAGGGGAGGCACGAGCAGTACTTC. Its protein is CASRNPGQGRHEQYF.